This record looks at one T cell receptor beta chain sequence and its context. The method was immunoSEQ multiplex PCR; TCRdb's version includes in-frame clones alone and lacks a portion of them. The table has under 200,000 clones, more than 80% seen once. The CDR3 consists of 14 residues. V was trimmed by 2 bases and J by 3 bases, leaving 11 bases between them. Germline-derived CDR1 and CDR2 are SGHRS and YFSETQ. The sample comes from a study of cytotoxic CD8 clonotypes in ibrutinib-treated CLL. The origin of this receptor is a human donor with chronic lymphocytic leukemia. The chain has TRBV5-1 and TRBJ1-1; a weak D match, TRBD1 (5 bases). The sample in question was PBMCs, obtained after 24 months of ibrutinib treatment. As DNA, the CDR3 is TGCGCCAGCAGCTTACTTTGGGGGGACACTGAAGCTTTCTTT. Protein product: CASSLLWGDTEAFF.